The subject of this entry is one T cell receptor beta chain. The antigen is not known. The CDR3 loop spans 14 amino acids. Germline V gives CDR1 LNHNV, CDR2 YYDKDF (reference sequence). V was cut by 6 bases and J by 2 bases, with 11 bases left in between. This sample was taken from a study of T cell repertoires in cytomegalovirus infection. Across the whole study: Public TCR beta signatures indicated both CMV infection and matching HLA type.

One entry per CDR3 protein results from TCRdb running MiXCR on the reads. The profile covers 360,000 or so distinct CDR3 sequences, with about a third appearing a single time and roughly 12% taken by the ten largest. The receptor was derived from a human donor in good health (CMV status not recorded). Some clones in this sample may be carry-over from other donors' samples. Specimen: cultured PBMCs, collected from culture after CMV antigen stimulation. The chain joins TRBV15 to TRBJ2-1; D perhaps matches TRBD1 (6 bases). The CDR3 DNA reads as TGTGCCACCAGTCGCAGGGGCACCTACAATGAGCAGTTCTTC. It yields the protein CATSRRGTYNEQFF.